This note documents a single T cell receptor beta chain sequence. Germline is not matched at one junction end, which may reflect a read error. Germline V lookup: CDR1 SQVTM, CDR2 ANQGSEA. The CDR3 loop spans 8 amino acids. A sample-barcoded 5' primer and a J-beta primer mix were used in a second PCR of roughly 6 to 12 cycles. In TCRdb, the 5' RACE reads were re-called with MiXCR into one record per CDR3 protein. The repertoire holds some 760,000 distinct CDR3 sequences, with 25% as singletons. The sample comes from a study of blood T cells in healthy people across ages. The same specimen was also included in a second study, on T cells of mothers and their children.

This TCR came from a boy younger than 18 in good health. Specimen: blood. The gene calls are TRBV29-1 and TRBJ2-3; D remains unclear. The CDR3 DNA is TGCAGCGTTGAAACAGTTTTTTTT. Its protein product is CSVETVFF.